Listed below are T cell receptor beta chains from one sample, sequenced in a study of T cell responses to AZD1222 COVID-19 vaccine. Produced via immunoSEQ multiplex PCR; TCRdb's table is partial and in-frame only. Counted here are 150,000 or so clones, about 88% occurring once; the ten biggest clones make up around 5%. Specimen: peripheral blood, collected on day 0 of AZD1222 vaccination. The receptors here all came from an adult in good health. CDR3s include the opening cysteine and the closing phenylalanine or tryptophan. Each record gives: CDR3 length, D gene, V gene, J gene, clone size, CDR3 DNA, CDR3 protein. A D gene is named only where the DNA matches it firmly. The size field is filled for only some rows; it gives once, few, many or a size class.

14	-	TRBV28	TRBJ1-2	-	TGTGCCAGCAGTGGCGTACTGACACTCAATGGCTACACCTTC	CASSGVLTLNGYTF
12	-	TRBV4-1	TRBJ2-5	few	TGCGCCAGCAGCCAAGAGACGCTGCCCCAGTACTTC	CASSQETLPQYF
15	TRBD1	TRBV4-2	TRBJ1-5	once	TGTGCCAGCAGCAGTATGGGACAGGCCGATCAGCCCCAGCATTTT	CASSSMGQADQPQHF
18	-	TRBV6-2/TRBV6-3	TRBJ2-6	-	TGTGCCAGCAGTGCGCCGGGACACTCCTCCTCTGGGGCCAACGTCCTGACTTTC	CASSAPGHSSSGANVLTF
15	TRBD1	TRBV5-1	TRBJ1-4	-	TGCGCCAGCAGCTTGACAGGGGATTTACATGAAAAACTGTTTTTT	CASSLTGDLHEKLFF
15	TRBD1	TRBV4-1	TRBJ1-6	-	TGCGCCAGCAGCCAGTCACAGGGGGCGTCTTCACCCCTCCACTTT	CASSQSQGASSPLHF
13	TRBD2	TRBV29-1	TRBJ2-3	-	TGCAGCGTTGTAGCGGGAGCTCGAGATACGCAGTATTTT	CSVVAGARDTQYF
15	TRBD1	TRBV5-4	TRBJ2-1	-	TGTGCCAGCAGCACATGGGTCGGGACAGACAATGAGCAGTTCTTC	CASSTWVGTDNEQFF
16	-	TRBV19	TRBJ1-1	-	TGTGCCAGTAGTCCGGGACTTAACCTGGGGAACACTGAAGCTTTCTTT	CASSPGLNLGNTEAFF
16	-	TRBV19	TRBJ2-1	-	TGTGCCAGCAAGGAGAGCGCCAGGAGCTCCTACAATGAGCAGTTCTTC	CASKESARSSYNEQFF
13	-	TRBV6-1	TRBJ2-7	-	TGTGCCAGCAGCGAGGGGGGTCTCTGGAAGCAGTACTTC	CASSEGGLWKQYF
15	TRBD2	TRBV7-2	TRBJ2-5	-	TGTGCCAGCAGCTTAGAGGGCGGGAGCGGTGAGACCCAGTACTTC	CASSLEGGSGETQYF
15	-	TRBV5-6	TRBJ1-3	few	TGTGCCAGCAGCCTATCTACAGGGCCTGGAAACACCATATATTTT	CASSLSTGPGNTIYF
13	TRBD2	TRBV18	TRBJ2-1	few	TGTGCCAGCTCACCCGGGGGGTACAATGAGCAGTTCTTC	CASSPGGYNEQFF
12	-	TRBV14	TRBJ1-1	once	TGTGCCAGCAGCCGCACCGGGAGAGAAGCTTTCTTT	CASSRTGREAFF
15	TRBD1	TRBV28	TRBJ1-5	-	TGTGCCAGCAGCAAGGACAGGGGTAACAATCAGCCCCAGCATTTT	CASSKDRGNNQPQHF
19	TRBD1	TRBV19	TRBJ2-4	-	TGTGCCAGTAGTACCTATCGGACAGGGAGAAACTTGGCCAAAAACATTCAGTACTTC	CASSTYRTGRNLAKNIQYF
15	-	TRBV11-2	TRBJ1-1	-	TGTGCCAGCAGCTTAGTGGTGATGGGGCACACTGAAGCTTTCTTT	CASSLVVMGHTEAFF
16	-	TRBV28	TRBJ1-6	-	TGTGCCAGCAGTTTCCTAGAGGGCTCCTATAATTCACCCCTCCACTTT	CASSFLEGSYNSPLHF
15	-	TRBV5-1	TRBJ2-7	-	TGCGCCAGCAGCGAAGGGCCGCAATTCTCCTACGAGCAGTACTTC	CASSEGPQFSYEQYF
14	-	TRBV27	TRBJ2-1	-	TGTGCCAGCAAGCTTCTCAGGGGCTACAATGAGCAGTTCTTC	CASKLLRGYNEQFF
14	-	TRBV19	TRBJ1-2	-	TGTGCCAGTAGTAGTTCAGGGGCTGGCTATGGCTACACCTTC	CASSSSGAGYGYTF
13	-	TRBV15	TRBJ2-5	-	TGTGCCACCAGCAAGGGCAACCAAGAGACCCAGTACTTC	CATSKGNQETQYF
13	TRBD2	TRBV6-2/TRBV6-3	TRBJ2-1	-	TGTGCCAGCAGTCCCGGGACTAGAAGCGAGCAGTTCTTC	CASSPGTRSEQFF
12	-	TRBV28	TRBJ2-6	-	TGTGCCAGCAGACGTGGGGCCAACGTCCTGACTTTC	CASRRGANVLTF
12	-	TRBV2	TRBJ2-3	-	TGTGCCAGCAGTGGAAACACAGATACGCAGTATTTT	CASSGNTDTQYF
13	-	TRBV20-1	TRBJ2-1	-	TGCAGTGCTAGTCACGACAGACGGAATGAGCAGTTCTTC	CSASHDRRNEQFF
15	-	TRBV5-4	TRBJ1-1	-	TGTGCCAGCAGCTTTATCAGGGGCATGAACACTGAAGCTTTCTTT	CASSFIRGMNTEAFF
13	-	TRBV15	TRBJ1-1	-	TGTGCCACCAGCAGAGAACAGAACACTGAAGCTTTCTTT	CATSREQNTEAFF
16	-	TRBV19	TRBJ1-5	few	TGTGCCAGTAGTAGCCCCCTGGGAGGGAGGCATCAGCCCCAGCATTTT	CASSSPLGGRHQPQHF
14	-	TRBV7-3	TRBJ1-2	-	TGTGCCAGCAGCCCCGCGGGAGCTAACTATGGCTACACCTTC	CASSPAGANYGYTF
13	TRBD2	TRBV30	TRBJ2-5	-	TGTGCCTCCTCAGGCGGGAGGGAAGAGACCCAGTACTTC	CASSGGREETQYF
16	TRBD1	TRBV5-1	TRBJ1-4	-	TGCGCCAGCAGCTCCCAAGGGGGCGGCGTTGATGAAAAACTGTTTTTT	CASSSQGGGVDEKLFF
15	TRBD2	TRBV27	TRBJ2-7	-	TGTGCCAGCAGAGCTAGACTAGCGGGGGCCTACGAGCAGTACTTC	CASRARLAGAYEQYF
15	TRBD1	TRBV13	TRBJ1-4	-	TGTGCCAGCAGCACTGGGACAGGGGGAAGGGAAAAACTGTTTTTT	CASSTGTGGREKLFF
13	-	TRBV25-1	TRBJ1-5	-	TGTGCCAGCAGTGGGGGGGGCAATCAGCCCCAGCATTTT	CASSGGGNQPQHF
15	-	TRBV19	TRBJ1-5	-	TGTGCCAGTAGTATAGGATGGGGGGGGAATCAGCCCCAGCATTTT	CASSIGWGGNQPQHF
15	-	TRBV27	TRBJ2-2	-	TGTGCCAGCAGTTTCCGACCCATCCGACGCGGGGAGCTGTTTTTT	CASSFRPIRRGELFF
13	-	TRBV2	TRBJ1-2	-	TGTGCCAGCAGGGCCTCCGGGGGATATGGCTACACCTTC	CASRASGGYGYTF
16	TRBD1	TRBV10-3	TRBJ1-2	-	TGTGCCATCAGTGGGGGACAGGGGGCAGGAAACTATGGCTACACCTTC	CAISGGQGAGNYGYTF
12	TRBD2	TRBV18	TRBJ2-7	-	TGTGCCAGCTCACCCCGGGGGGGAGAGCAGTACTTC	CASSPRGGEQYF
17	-	TRBV12-5	TRBJ1-2	-	TGTGCTAGTGCCATCCCCGGGGCGGGACGACGGCGTCGTGGCTACACCTTC	CASAIPGAGRRRRGYTF
11	-	TRBV11-3	TRBJ2-1	-	TGTGCCAGCAGCCTCGGACTAGAGCAGTTCTTC	CASSLGLEQFF
16	TRBD2	TRBV3-1/TRBV3-2	TRBJ2-1	-	TGTGCCAGCAGCCAAGGGCCGGCTAGCGGCGTCAATGAGCAGTTCTTC	CASSQGPASGVNEQFF
16	TRBD2	TRBV7-3	TRBJ2-2	once	TGTGCCAGCAGGAAACCCGGGACTAGTGACTCCGGGGAGCTGTTTTTT	CASRKPGTSDSGELFF
14	TRBD1	TRBV4-3	TRBJ1-1	-	TGCGCCAGCAGTAGGGGACAGTCGAACACTGAAGCTTTCTTT	CASSRGQSNTEAFF
14	-	TRBV27	TRBJ2-6	once	TGTGCCAGCAGTTTATCGGGGGTGGCCAACGTCCTGACTTTC	CASSLSGVANVLTF
15	-	TRBV5-1	TRBJ2-7	-	TGCGCCAGCAGCCCTCAGGGGCTAGTATCGGGGGAGCAGTACTTC	CASSPQGLVSGEQYF
11	-	TRBV27	TRBJ1-1	-	TGTGCCAGCAGTTCGGTGGGGACAGCTTTCTTT	CASSSVGTAFF
13	TRBD1	TRBV6-5	TRBJ1-1	-	TGTGCCAGCAAACAGGGGCTTGGGACTGAAGCTTTCTTT	CASKQGLGTEAFF
14	-	TRBV6-1	TRBJ1-2	-	TGTGCCAGCAGTGAATTCGGGACTGGCTATGGCTACACCTTC	CASSEFGTGYGYTF
15	TRBD1	TRBV28	TRBJ1-2	-	TGTGCCAGCAGTTCTACGGGACAGTCACGTTATGGCTACACCTTC	CASSSTGQSRYGYTF
16	TRBD2	TRBV28	TRBJ2-5	-	TGTGCCAGCAGTTTAGGACTAGCGGGACTCACAGAGACCCAGTACTTC	CASSLGLAGLTETQYF
17	-	TRBV5-1	TRBJ2-5	-	TGCGCCAGCAGCTTGGCCGCAAAAGGCTACATACAAGAGACCCAGTACTTC	CASSLAAKGYIQETQYF
15	TRBD2	TRBV5-1	TRBJ2-5	-	TGCGCCAGCAGCCTTAGCGGGAGGGCCGTAGAGACCCAGTACTTC	CASSLSGRAVETQYF
16	TRBD2	TRBV6-1	TRBJ2-3	-	TGTGCCAGCAGTGAAGTAGGGGTAGCGGGAGGGCCAACGCAGTATTTT	CASSEVGVAGGPTQYF
14	-	TRBV18	TRBJ1-2	-	TGTGCCAGCTCACCACCGGGAAGGAACTATGGCTACACCTTC	CASSPPGRNYGYTF
17	TRBD1	TRBV24-1	TRBJ1-5	-	TGTGCCGCCTGTACAACTTGGGACAGGGGAATTGGACAGCCCCAGCATTTT	CAACTTWDRGIGQPQHF
18	TRBD2	TRBV2	TRBJ2-7	-	TGTGCCAGCAGTGCCCGGGGGGGCACTCACACAGCCTCCTACGAGCAGTACTTC	CASSARGGTHTASYEQYF
16	TRBD2	TRBV5-8	TRBJ2-5	once	TGTGCCAGCAGCCCTGGGACTAGCGGGTATCAAGAGACCCAGTACTTC	CASSPGTSGYQETQYF